This T cell receptor beta chain was identified in a study of CD8+CD57+ T cells in acquired aplastic anemia. For the study at large: Sorted CD4+ and CD8+ cells yielded DNA averaging around 3.2 ug.

Study results and limitations: Some 31 shared CD8+ CDR3s appeared highly expressed within patients' immunodominant clones.

This clonotype was found many times. The antigen remains undetermined. Germline CDR1 WSHSY, CDR2 SAAADI. The CDR3 runs to 14 residues. With V trimmed by 3 bases and J by 6 bases, 2 bases remained unmatched. Profiling that covered TCR beta VDJ and CDR3 relied on genomic DNA as its template. TCRdb ran MiXCR on the reads and lists one entry per CDR3 protein. The data hold just over 200,000 distinct CDR3 sequences, with about 62% observed a single time. Patients picked for sequencing had shown CD8+CD57+ cell expansion detected by flow cytometry. The receptor was isolated from a human donor with aplastic anemia. The rearrangement links TRBV10-2 to TRBJ1-2; 12 bases agree with TRBD1. Source material: sorted CD4+, CD8+, or CD8+CD57+ T cells (not recorded which) from PBMCs. CDR3 in amino acids: CASSEGTGGDGYTF. As DNA, the CDR3 is TGCGCCAGCAGTGAAGGGACAGGGGGCGATGGCTACACCTTC.